Listed below are T cell receptor beta chains from one sample, sequenced in a study of CD8 T cells in ankylosing spondylitis. Using its own MiXCR run on the 5' RACE reads, TCRdb lists one record per CDR3 protein. The data contain a few hundred thousand distinct CDR3 sequences, around 7.6% of them singletons. What was sequenced was blood, either unsorted or a sorted T cell fraction (not recorded which). Every receptor here comes from a male donor with ankylosing spondylitis. Both conserved end residues are part of each CDR3. The D gene is left open where the match is weak. Part of the rows lack a size; the others show once, few, many or a class for expanded clones.

J gene | D gene | clone size | V gene | CDR3 DNA | CDR3 protein
TRBJ1-1 | TRBD1 | few | TRBV29-1 | TGCAGCGTCGGACAGGGGGCCGCTGAAGCTTTCTTT | CSVGQGAAEAFF
TRBJ2-1 | TRBD1 | few | TRBV9 | TGTGCCAGCAGCGCAACAGGGGGCGCCTACAATGAGCAGTTCTTC | CASSATGGAYNEQFF
TRBJ2-2 | NA | many | TRBV5-8 | TGTGCCAGCAGCTTGGATAGAGGGACTTCGAACACCGGGGAGCTGTTTTTT | CASSLDRGTSNTGELFF
TRBJ2-5 | NA | few | TRBV20-1 | TGCAGTGCGAGGACGGAGACCCAGTACTTC | CSARTETQYF
TRBJ2-7 | NA | few | TRBV12-3/TRBV12-4 | TGTGCCAGCAGTTTGGCTTGGGGGGCAGTAAACGAGCAGTACTTC | CASSLAWGAVNEQYF
TRBJ2-7 | NA | NA | TRBV5-1 | TGCGCCAGCAGCTCTGTAGGGTTCTCCTACGAGCAGTACTTC | CASSSVGFSYEQYF
TRBJ2-1 | TRBD2 | few | TRBV20-1 | TGCAGTGCTATAAGCGGGAGTGGGGGCAATGAGCAGTTCTTC | CSAISGSGGNEQFF
TRBJ2-3 | NA | many | TRBV5-6 | TGTGCCAGCAGCTTGGCTCTTGGTCTCAGGGGCGCAGATACGCAGTATTTT | CASSLALGLRGADTQYF
TRBJ2-1 | TRBD2 | many | TRBV12-3/TRBV12-4 | TGTGCCAGCAGTTTACTCCTTTCCCGATCGAGCGGGGACAATGAGCAGTTCTTC | CASSLLLSRSSGDNEQFF
TRBJ2-3 | TRBD2 | many | TRBV28 | TGTGCCAGCAGTTTTAGCTTAGCGGGAGGCCGGGATACGCAGTATTTT | CASSFSLAGGRDTQYF
TRBJ2-7 | TRBD2 | NA | TRBV20-1 | TGCAGTGCTAGAGATGAAGGCGGGAGGGGCTACGAGCAGTACTTC | CSARDEGGRGYEQYF
TRBJ1-5 | NA | many | TRBV6-5 | TGTGCCAGCAGTTACGGTGGAGGCAATCAGCCCCAGCATTTT | CASSYGGGNQPQHF
TRBJ1-2 | NA | few | TRBV27 | TGTGCCAGCAGGGGGGCAGGTGGCTACACCTTC | CASRGAGGYTF
TRBJ2-1 | TRBD2 | NA | TRBV7-6 | TGTGCCAGCAGCTCAAATAGCGGGAGAGGCCCCAATGAGCAGTTCTTC | CASSSNSGRGPNEQFF
TRBJ2-3 | NA | few | TRBV12-3/TRBV12-4 | TGTGCCAGCAGTAACGGATGGGGAACCAGCACAGATACGCAGTATTTT | CASSNGWGTSTDTQYF
TRBJ2-1 | TRBD2 | few | TRBV4-1 | TGCGCCAGCACTGCTAGCGGGAGCTCCTACAATGAGCAGTTCTTC | CASTASGSSYNEQFF
TRBJ2-1 | NA | many | TRBV9 | TGTGCCAGCAGCCCAGGGGGGAATGAGCAGTTCTTC | CASSPGGNEQFF
TRBJ2-2 | TRBD2 | NA | TRBV15 | TGTGCCACCAGCAGAGGGAGGATAGCGGGACTCACCGGGGAGCTGTTTTTT | CATSRGRIAGLTGELFF
TRBJ2-3 | TRBD2 | NA | TRBV28 | TGTGCCAGCAGTCCTCCGGGACTAGCGAACACAGATACGCAGTATTTT | CASSPPGLANTDTQYF
TRBJ1-2 | TRBD1 | many | TRBV7-2 | TGTGCCAGCAGCTGGGGACAGGTCTATGGCTACACCTTC | CASSWGQVYGYTF
TRBJ2-3 | TRBD1 | few | TRBV29-1 | TGCAGCGTCCAGGACAGGGTGACGGCAGATACGCAGTATTTT | CSVQDRVTADTQYF
TRBJ1-1 | NA | few | TRBV5-1 | TGCGCCAGCAGCTTGGACTTCACTGAAGCTTTCTTT | CASSLDFTEAFF
TRBJ2-5 | NA | once | TRBV7-9 | TGTGCCAGCAGCCCCCCTGGGACGCCCGAGACCCAGTACTTC | CASSPPGTPETQYF
TRBJ2-1 | NA | many | TRBV12-5 | TGTGCTAGTGCCCCAGGAGCGGGCACATACAATGAGCAGTTCTTC | CASAPGAGTYNEQFF
TRBJ2-3 | NA | few | TRBV5-6 | TGTGCCAGCAGCTTGTATCCCACTAGAAGCACAGATACGCAGTATTTT | CASSLYPTRSTDTQYF
TRBJ2-5 | TRBD1 | NA | TRBV28 | TGTGCCAGCAAACTCCAGGGGGCTGGGGAGACCCAGTACTTC | CASKLQGAGETQYF
TRBJ2-1 | NA | few | TRBV5-6 | TGTGCCAGCAGCTTACCCCACCGATTGTTAGTAGGCCTCTGCTCCTACAATGAGCAGTTCTTC | CASSLPHRLLVGLCSYNEQFF
TRBJ2-1 | TRBD2 | NA | TRBV10-3 | TGTGCCATCAGGCCCGGGGGACGGGAGGGATACAATGAGCAGTTCTTC | CAIRPGGREGYNEQFF
TRBJ2-1 | TRBD2 | many | TRBV4-2 | TGTGCCAGCAGCCAAGATTCGGGACTAGCTACAATGAAGCAGTTCTTC | CASSQDSGLATMKQFF
TRBJ1-4 | NA | few | TRBV20-1 | TGCAGTGCTCGGAGGGATGAAAAACTGTTTTTT | CSARRDEKLFF
TRBJ2-1 | TRBD2 | many | TRBV5-1 | TGCGCCAGCAAAGATAGCGGGATATACAATGAGCAGTTCTTC | CASKDSGIYNEQFF
TRBJ2-6 | NA | NA | TRBV6-1 | TGTGCCAGCAGTCGTGCGGGCTCTGGGGCCAACGTCCTGACTTTC | CASSRAGSGANVLTF
TRBJ2-1 | TRBD2 | few | TRBV6-2/TRBV6-3 | TGTGCCAGCAGTCGAATACGGGAGGTTGAGCAGTTCTTC | CASSRIREVEQFF
TRBJ2-7 | NA | many | TRBV5-1 | TGCGCCAGCAGGGGGACGGACCAAGGCGAGCAGTACTTC | CASRGTDQGEQYF
TRBJ2-7 | NA | NA | TRBV13 | TGTGCCAGCAGCACACGGCAGGGATACGAGCAGTACTTC | CASSTRQGYEQYF
TRBJ2-5 | TRBD1 | many | TRBV7-2 | TGTGCCAGCAGCTTGTCGGTGGGACAGTCCTGGGAGACCCAGTACTTC | CASSLSVGQSWETQYF
TRBJ2-1 | NA | NA | TRBV20-1 | TGCAGTGCTAGAGACCCGCACCCAGGGAATGAGCAGTTCTTC | CSARDPHPGNEQFF
TRBJ2-2 | NA | NA | TRBV9 | TGTGCCAGCAGCGTAGAACCGATCACCGGGGAGCTGTTTTTT | CASSVEPITGELFF
TRBJ1-5 | NA | few | TRBV7-9 | TGTGCCAGCAGCTTAGCGGCCAGCAATCAGCCCCAGCATTTT | CASSLAASNQPQHF
TRBJ2-7 | TRBD2 | NA | TRBV20-1 | TGCAGTGCTGTCGGACTAGCGGGAGGCAACTACGAGCAGTACTTC | CSAVGLAGGNYEQYF
TRBJ2-3 | TRBD2 | NA | TRBV27 | TGTGACAGCAGTTTTGCGGGAGATACAGATACGCAGTATTTT | CDSSFAGDTDTQYF
TRBJ2-7 | TRBD2 | NA | TRBV20-1 | TGCAGTGCTAGAGTGCCTAGCGGGAGTAACTACGAGCAGTACTTC | CSARVPSGSNYEQYF
TRBJ2-7 | NA | many | TRBV21-1 | TGTGCCAGCAGCAAGTCAAACGAGCAGTACTTC | CASSKSNEQYF
TRBJ2-7 | NA | NA | TRBV30 | TGTGCTTGGAAGGGGGATCTAGGTCCCCCCTACGAGCAGTACTTC | CAWKGDLGPPYEQYF
TRBJ2-3 | NA | few | TRBV7-2 | TGTGCCAGCAGCTTAGAGGTGGGACCTGACACAGATACGCAGTATTTT | CASSLEVGPDTDTQYF
TRBJ1-1 | NA | NA | TRBV7-9 | TGTGCCAGCAGCTTGCCCGAGGCTTTCTTT | CASSLPEAFF
TRBJ1-2 | NA | few | TRBV24-1 | TGTGCCACCAGTGATTCGGACCGGCTCTGGGATGGCTACACCTTC | CATSDSDRLWDGYTF
TRBJ2-1 | TRBD2 | few | TRBV28 | TGTGCCAGCAGCACTGAACTAGCGTTGATCTACAATGAGCAGTTCTTC | CASSTELALIYNEQFF
TRBJ2-1 | NA | few | TRBV7-2 | TGTGCCAGCAGCTTAGGGTTCTTCGAAAATGAGCAGTTCTTC | CASSLGFFENEQFF
TRBJ2-2 | TRBD2 | NA | TRBV7-3 | TGTGCCAGCAGCCTAGCGGGGACCGTCACCGGGGAGCTGTTTTTT | CASSLAGTVTGELFF
TRBJ2-3 | NA | few | TRBV28 | TGTGCCAGCAGTACCCGATTCAATCCTGATACGCAGTATTTT | CASSTRFNPDTQYF
TRBJ2-5 | TRBD1 | many | TRBV12-3/TRBV12-4 | TGTGCCAGCAGTTTTCGGGGAGCAGGGGGCCAAGAGACCCAGTACTTC | CASSFRGAGGQETQYF